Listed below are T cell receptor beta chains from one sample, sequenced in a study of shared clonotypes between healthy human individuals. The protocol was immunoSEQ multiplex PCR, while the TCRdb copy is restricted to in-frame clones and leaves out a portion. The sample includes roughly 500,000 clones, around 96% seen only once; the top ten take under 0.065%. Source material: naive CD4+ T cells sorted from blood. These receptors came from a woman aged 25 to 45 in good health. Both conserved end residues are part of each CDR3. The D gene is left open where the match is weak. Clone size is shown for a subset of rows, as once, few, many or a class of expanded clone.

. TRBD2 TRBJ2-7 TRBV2 TGTGCCAGCCGGGGGGGAACCTACGAGCAGTACTTC CASRGGTYEQYF
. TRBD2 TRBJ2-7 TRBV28 TGTGCCTCTAGCGGAGCAAAAGCCTCCTACGAGCAGTACTTC CASSGAKASYEQYF
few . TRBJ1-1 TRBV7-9 TGTGCCAGCAGCTTCGACAGCATGAACACTGAAGCTTTCTTT CASSFDSMNTEAFF
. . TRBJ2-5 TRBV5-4 TGTGCCAGCAGCTTGCAAGGTCGGACCCAGTACTTC CASSLQGRTQYF
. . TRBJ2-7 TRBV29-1 TGCAGCGTCTCTGGGGGACCCTACGAGCAGTACTTC CSVSGGPYEQYF
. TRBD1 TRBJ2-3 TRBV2 TGTGCCAGCAGTCGGACAGGGATCCCAGATACGCAGTATTTT CASSRTGIPDTQYF
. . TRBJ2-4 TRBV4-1 TGCGCCAGCAGCCAAGAGGCAGCCCTGGACTTAGCCAAAAACATTCAGTACTTC CASSQEAALDLAKNIQYF
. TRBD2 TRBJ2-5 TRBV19 TGTGCCAGTAGCCTAGCGGGGGCGGTCCCGGAGACCCAGTACTTC CASSLAGAVPETQYF
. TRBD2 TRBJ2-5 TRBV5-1 TGCGCCAGCAGCTGGGCGGGACTAGCTGGCGAGACCCAGTACTTC CASSWAGLAGETQYF
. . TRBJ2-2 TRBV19 TGTGCCAGTAGTATCCAACCGATCCCGAACACCGGGGAGCTGTTTTTT CASSIQPIPNTGELFF
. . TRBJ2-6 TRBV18 TGTGCCAGCTCTATCTTAAGCTCTGGGGCCAACGTCCTGACTTTC CASSILSSGANVLTF
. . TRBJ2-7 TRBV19 TGTGCCTGTGCTACCGGACCATCCTCCTCCGAGCAGTACTTC CACATGPSSSEQYF
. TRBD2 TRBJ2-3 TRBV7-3 TGTGCCAGCAGCTTAGTGGGAGGGCCGAGCACAGATACGCAGTATTTT CASSLVGGPSTDTQYF
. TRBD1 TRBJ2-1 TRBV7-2 TGTGCCAGCAGCTACCAGGGGACAGGGGTCTCCAATGAGCAGTTCTTC CASSYQGTGVSNEQFF
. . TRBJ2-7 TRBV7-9 TGTGCCAGCAGTCAGGGTTTCTACGAGCAGTACTTC CASSQGFYEQYF
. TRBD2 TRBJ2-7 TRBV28 TGTGCCAGCAGCACCGGGACTACAACCTACGAGCAGTACTTC CASSTGTTTYEQYF
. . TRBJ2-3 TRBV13 TGTGCCAGCAGCTTAGGGAAGTCTGGGGTCATAGGAGGGAGTGGTACGCAGTATTTT CASSLGKSGVIGGSGTQYF
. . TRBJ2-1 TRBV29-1 TGCAGCGCCTCCAACACGCGGGTTCGAAAGCGAGGTGATGAGCAGTTCTTC CSASNTRVRKRGDEQFF
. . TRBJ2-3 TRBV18 TGTGCCAGCTCCCGGGGAAGCACAGATACGCAGTATTTT CASSRGSTDTQYF
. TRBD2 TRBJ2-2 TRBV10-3 TGTGCCATCAGTGAGAGACTAGCCGATGGGGAGCTGTTTTTT CAISERLADGELFF
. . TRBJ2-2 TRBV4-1 TGCGCCAGCAGCTCTCTAGCAGACTACACCGGGGAGCTGTTTTTT CASSSLADYTGELFF
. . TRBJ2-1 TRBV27 TGTGCCAGCAGTACATCCTACAATGAGCAGTTCTTC CASSTSYNEQFF
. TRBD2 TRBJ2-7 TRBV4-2 TGTGCCAGCAGCCAAGCAACCCAAAGCGGGAGGGCCTTTTCCTACGAGCAGTACTTC CASSQATQSGRAFSYEQYF
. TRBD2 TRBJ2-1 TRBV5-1 TGCGCCAGCAGCTTCAATTCTGGCGGGAGCTCCTACAATGAGCAGTTCTTC CASSFNSGGSSYNEQFF
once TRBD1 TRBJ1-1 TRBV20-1 TGCAGCGCGGACAGGGACACTGAAGCTTTCTTT CSADRDTEAFF
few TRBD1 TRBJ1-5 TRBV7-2 TGTGCCAGCACCCTGACAGGGTATAGCAATCAGCCCCAGCATTTT CASTLTGYSNQPQHF
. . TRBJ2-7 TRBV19 TGTGCCAGTAGTATAGAGTTGTCGGGCGCCTACGAGCAGTACTTC CASSIELSGAYEQYF
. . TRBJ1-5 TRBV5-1 TGCGCCAGCAGCAAGGGCGGACTAGGGGGCAATCAGCCCCAGCATTTT CASSKGGLGGNQPQHF
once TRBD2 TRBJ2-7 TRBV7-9 TGTGCCAGCAGGGAAATAAAAGGCCTAGCGGGAGAGGAGTACTTC CASREIKGLAGEEYF
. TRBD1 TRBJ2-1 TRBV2 TGTGCCAGCGGTCGGACAGGGATGTACAATGAGCAGTTCTTC CASGRTGMYNEQFF
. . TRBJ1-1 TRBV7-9 TGTGCCAGCAGCTCGCTCAAGGGTGAAGCTTTCTTT CASSSLKGEAFF
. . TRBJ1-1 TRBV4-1 TGCGCCAGCAGCCGAAACTCCCAAAGGGGAACGGTGAGCAGAGGGACTGAAGCTTTCTTT CASSRNSQRGTVSRGTEAFF
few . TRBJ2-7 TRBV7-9 TGTGCCAGCAGCTTACCGAGAGAGGGGGAGCAGTACTTC CASSLPREGEQYF
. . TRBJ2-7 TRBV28 TGTGCCAGCAGTTTTAACGACTACGAGCAGTACTTC CASSFNDYEQYF
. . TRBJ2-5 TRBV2 TGTGCCAGCAGGAACAAAGCTACTAGCAGGGAGACCCAGTACTTC CASRNKATSRETQYF
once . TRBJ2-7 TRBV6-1 TGTGCGGCGGGGACATTGAGGGGGCTCTACGAGCAGTACTTC CAAGTLRGLYEQYF
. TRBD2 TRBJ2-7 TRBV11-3 TGTGCCGCGGGGGCCTACGAGCAGTACTTC CAAGAYEQYF
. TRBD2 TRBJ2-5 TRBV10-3 TGTGCCATCAGTGAAATAGCGGGGGAGACCCAGTACTTC CAISEIAGETQYF
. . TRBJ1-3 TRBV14 TGTGCCAGCAGCCTCCGGCCAAGATTAGACACCATATATTTT CASSLRPRLDTIYF
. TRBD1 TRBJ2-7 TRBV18 TGTGCCAGCTCATCAACAGGGGGCCAGGCCTACGAGCAGTACTTC CASSSTGGQAYEQYF
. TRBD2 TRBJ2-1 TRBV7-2 TGTGCCAGCAGAACGACTAGCGGGAGGGCCGGTGAGCAGTTCTTC CASRTTSGRAGEQFF
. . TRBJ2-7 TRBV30 TGTGCCTGGAGTTCAGGTTTCTACGAGCAGTACTTC CAWSSGFYEQYF
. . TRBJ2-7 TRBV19 TGTGCCAGTAGTCTTAAGGCCGGGGGCCTCTCCTACGAGCAGTACTTC CASSLKAGGLSYEQYF
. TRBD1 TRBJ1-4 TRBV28 TGTGCCAGCAGTTACAGGGGAGGGGGTGAAAAACTGTTTTTT CASSYRGGGEKLFF
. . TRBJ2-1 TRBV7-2 TGTGCCAGCACCTTAGTAAATGAGCAGTTCTTC CASTLVNEQFF
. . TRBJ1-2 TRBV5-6 TGTGCCAGCCTAGCGGTGGGGTCAGCCTATGGCTACACCTTC CASLAVGSAYGYTF
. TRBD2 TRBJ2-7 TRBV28 TGTGCCAGCAGAGCCGGGACAGGCGGACTAGCGGGAGGGTACGAGCAGTACTTC CASRAGTGGLAGGYEQYF
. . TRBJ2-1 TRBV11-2 TGTGCCAGCAGCTTATCCGGAACCAAATACAATGAGCAGTTCTTC CASSLSGTKYNEQFF
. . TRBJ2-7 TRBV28 TGTGCCACCTCCAGGGGATACTACGAGCAGTACTTC CATSRGYYEQYF
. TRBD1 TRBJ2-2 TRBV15 TGTGCCACCAGCAGAGATCGAACAGGGGGCGGGCTGTTTTTT CATSRDRTGGGLFF
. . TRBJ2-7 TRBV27 TGTGCCAGCAGAAAGCAGGCCGTTGGGGGATACGAGCAGTACTTC CASRKQAVGGYEQYF
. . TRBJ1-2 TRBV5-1 TGCGCCAGCAGGCCTGGGACTCCCGGAGCTAACTATGGCTACACCTTC CASRPGTPGANYGYTF
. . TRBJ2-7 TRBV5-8 TGTGCCAGCATACTAATAGCGTTAACCTACGAGCAGTACTTC CASILIALTYEQYF
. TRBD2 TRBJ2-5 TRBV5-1 TGCGCCAGCAGCCCCCCACTAGCGGGAGCGCTTGAGCAGTACTTC CASSPPLAGALEQYF
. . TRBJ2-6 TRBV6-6 TGTGCCAGCACTCCCTCTGGGGCCAACGTCCTGACTTTC CASTPSGANVLTF
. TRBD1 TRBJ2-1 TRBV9 TGTGCCAGCAGCGTAGCTACCGGACAGGGGTCCTACAATGAGCAGTTCTTC CASSVATGQGSYNEQFF
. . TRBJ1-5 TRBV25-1 TGTGCCAGCAGAGGACAGAGCAATCAGCCCCAGCATTTT CASRGQSNQPQHF
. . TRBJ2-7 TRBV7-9 TGTGCCAGCAGCCCGTTGGGCGGGCGGAGCCCCTACGAGCAGTACTTC CASSPLGGRSPYEQYF
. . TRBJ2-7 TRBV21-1 TGTGCCAGCAGCAAAGAAAGGGGACACTCCCGGTTGAAGCAGTACTTC CASSKERGHSRLKQYF